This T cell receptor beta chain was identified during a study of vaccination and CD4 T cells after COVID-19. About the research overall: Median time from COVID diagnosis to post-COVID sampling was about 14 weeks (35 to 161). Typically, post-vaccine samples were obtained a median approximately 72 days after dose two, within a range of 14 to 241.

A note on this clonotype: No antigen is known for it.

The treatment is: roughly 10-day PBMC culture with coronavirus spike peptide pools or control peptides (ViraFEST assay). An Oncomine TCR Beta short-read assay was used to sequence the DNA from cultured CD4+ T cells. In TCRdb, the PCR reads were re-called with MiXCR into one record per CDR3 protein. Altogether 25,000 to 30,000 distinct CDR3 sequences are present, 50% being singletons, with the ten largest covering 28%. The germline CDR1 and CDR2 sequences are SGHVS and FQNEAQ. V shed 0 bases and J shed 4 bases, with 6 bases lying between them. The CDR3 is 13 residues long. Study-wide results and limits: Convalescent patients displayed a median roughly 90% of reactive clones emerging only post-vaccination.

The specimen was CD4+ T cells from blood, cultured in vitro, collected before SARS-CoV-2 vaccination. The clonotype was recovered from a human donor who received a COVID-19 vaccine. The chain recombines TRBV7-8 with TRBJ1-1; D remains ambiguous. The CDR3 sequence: CASSLALGTEAFF. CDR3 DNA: TGTGCCAGCAGCTTAGCGCTGGGCACTGAAGCTTTCTTT.